Detailed here is one T cell receptor beta chain. The data stem from a study of CD8 T cells in Susac syndrome. Trimming removed 3 bases at V and 4 bases at J, with 9 bases between. The CDR3 is made up of 13 amino acids. Germline assignment: CDR1 LNHDA and CDR2 SQIVND (reference sequence). RNA amounts of roughly 0.45 to 1 ug underwent reverse transcription with random hexamers. TCRdb analysed the immunoSEQ multiplex PCR reads with MiXCR anew, one entry per CDR3 protein. The data show about 170,000 distinct CDR3 sequences, with around 93% seen just once and 0.09% to 0.095% held by the top ten. The sequenced sample was CD4+ T cells from PBMCs. This sequence joins TRBV19 and TRBJ1-2; D gene unclear. The origin of this receptor is a human donor with multiple sclerosis. The chain's CDR3 is CASSMAGFYGYTF. The CDR3 region has the DNA TGTGCCAGTAGTATGGCGGGATTCTATGGCTACACCTTC.